This T cell receptor (beta chain) is drawn from a study of PD-1 blockade in classical Hodgkin lymphoma. Study details: Every 2 weeks, patients got 3 mg/kg intravenous nivolumab. Study-wide results and limits: Similar baseline diversity was found in complete responders and newly diagnosed patients.

On this clone itself: Its target is unknown.

The repertoire was sequenced with immunoSEQ multiplex PCR; TCRdb's copy has only in-frame clones and lacks some. This sample carries 64,000 or so clones, roughly nine tenths of them seen once, and the ten largest clones take under 13%. Time point defined: cycle 4 day 1 (C4D1), after 6 weeks of nivolumab. Each patient's relapse followed autologous stem cell transplantation, and brentuximab vedotin exposure varied. Complete response, partial response or progressive disease constituted the best response categories observed. Germline CDR1 SGHAT, CDR2 FQNNGV. With 1 base clipped from V and 6 bases from J, the junction kept 5 bases outside the gene matches. The length of the CDR3 is 14 residues.

The genes are TRBV11-2 and TRBJ1-2; 7 bases are shared with TRBD1. The sample consisted of peripheral blood mononuclear cells (PBMCs), taken before the fourth cycle of nivolumab. This receptor was taken from a human donor with classical Hodgkin lymphoma. CDR3 in DNA: TGTGCCAGCAGCTTAGTCCTTACAGGGGATGGCTACACCTTC. Translating gives CASSLVLTGDGYTF.